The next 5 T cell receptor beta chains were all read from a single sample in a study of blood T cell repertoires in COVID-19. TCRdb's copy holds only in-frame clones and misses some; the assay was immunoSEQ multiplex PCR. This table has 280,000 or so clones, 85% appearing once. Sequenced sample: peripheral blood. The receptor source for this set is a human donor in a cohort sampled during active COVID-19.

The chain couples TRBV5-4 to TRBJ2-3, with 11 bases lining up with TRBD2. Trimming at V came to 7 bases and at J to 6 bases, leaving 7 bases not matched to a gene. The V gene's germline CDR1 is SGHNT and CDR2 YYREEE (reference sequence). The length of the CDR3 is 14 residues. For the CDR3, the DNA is TGTGCCAGCGGCCTAGCGGGAGGAGGGGATACGCAGTATTTT. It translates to CASGLAGGGDTQYF. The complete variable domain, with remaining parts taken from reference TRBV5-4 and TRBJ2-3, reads ETGVTQSPTHLIKTRGQQVTLRCSSQSGHNTVSWYQQALGQGPQFIFQYYREEENGRGNFPPRFSGLQFPNYSSELNVNALELDDSALYLCASGLAGGGDTQYFGPGTRLTVL.

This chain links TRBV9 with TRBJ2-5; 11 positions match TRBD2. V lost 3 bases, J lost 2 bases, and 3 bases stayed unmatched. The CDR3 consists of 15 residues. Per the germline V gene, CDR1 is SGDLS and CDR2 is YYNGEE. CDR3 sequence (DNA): TGTGCCAGCAGCGCGGGGACTAGCGGACAAGAGACCCAGTACTTC. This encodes CASSAGTSGQETQYF.

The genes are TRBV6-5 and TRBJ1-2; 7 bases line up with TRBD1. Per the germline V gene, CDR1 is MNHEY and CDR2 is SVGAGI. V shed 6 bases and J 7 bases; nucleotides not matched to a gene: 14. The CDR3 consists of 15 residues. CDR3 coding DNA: TGTGCCAGCAGAGATGAGGGGGCCCGGTTATCTGGCTACACCTTC. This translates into CASRDEGARLSGYTF.

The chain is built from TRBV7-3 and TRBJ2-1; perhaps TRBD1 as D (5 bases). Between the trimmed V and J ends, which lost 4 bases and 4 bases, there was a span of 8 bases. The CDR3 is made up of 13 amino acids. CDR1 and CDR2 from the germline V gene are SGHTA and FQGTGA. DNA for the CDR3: TGTGCCAGCAGCTCAGGACATTACAATGAGCAGTTCTTC. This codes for CASSSGHYNEQFF.

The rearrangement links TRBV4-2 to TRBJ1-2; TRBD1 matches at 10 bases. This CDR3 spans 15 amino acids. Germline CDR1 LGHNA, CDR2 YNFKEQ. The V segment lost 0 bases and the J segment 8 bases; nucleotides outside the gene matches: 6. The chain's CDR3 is CASSQDPGQGIGYTF. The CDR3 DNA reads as TGTGCCAGCAGCCAAGATCCGGGACAGGGGATCGGCTACACCTTC.